This T cell receptor (beta chain) was recovered during a study of vaccination and CD4 T cells after COVID-19. Background on the study: For post-vaccine samples, collection took place a median around 70 days after dose two, ranging from 14 to 241.

The CDR3 is 14 amino acids. The V end was cut by 5 bases, the J end by 2 bases, with 12 bases between. This clonotype was counted between two and nine times. Its target is not known. Treatment described: approximately 10-day PBMC culture with coronavirus spike peptide pools or control peptides (ViraFEST assay). With the Oncomine TCR Beta short-read assay, DNA from cultured CD4+ T cells was sequenced. Each CDR3 protein is one row after TCRdb ran MiXCR on the PCR reads. The data contain about 20,000 distinct CDR3 sequences, around 43% of them singletons. V and J are TRBV12-3 or TRBV12-4 and TRBJ1-2, with a possible D match to TRBD1 (5 bases). The material sequenced was CD4+ T cells from blood, cultured in vitro, taken before SARS-CoV-2 vaccination. This sequence originates from a human donor who had recovered from COVID-19. The CDR3 is CASSPGTANYGYTF. The CDR3 region has the DNA TGTGCCAGCAGTCCGGGGACGGCGAACTATGGCTACACCTTC.